Shown below are 25 T cell receptor beta chains from a single sample sequenced in a study of blood T cell repertoires in COVID-19. Produced via immunoSEQ multiplex PCR; TCRdb's table is partial and in-frame only. Among roughly 160,000 clones listed, about 85% were seen once. The sample comprised peripheral blood. The source is a man in his sixties with acute or convalescent COVID-19.

The CDR3 protein is CASKWTGLGDSPLHF. The CDR3 DNA follows: TGTGCCAGCAAATGGACAGGGTTGGGTGATTCACCCCTCCACTTT. V gene TRBV5-4 combines with J gene TRBJ1-6, with TRBD1 matching 8 bases. The trim removed 6 bases at V and 8 bases at J, leaving 10 bases unmatched. Germline loops: CDR1 SGHNT, CDR2 YYREEE (reference sequence). The CDR3 has 15 amino acids. The whole variable domain, remainder taken from reference TRBV5-4 and TRBJ1-6, is ETGVTQSPTHLIKTRGQQVTLRCSSQSGHNTVSWYQQALGQGPQFIFQYYREEENGRGNFPPRFSGLQFPNYSSELNVNALELDDSALYLCASKWTGLGDSPLHFGNGTRLTVT.

This clone has a count of ten or more. The chain joins TRBV24-1 to TRBJ1-2, with 7 bases fitting TRBD1. The ends lost 7 bases at V and 8 bases at J; junction bases unmatched: 15. The CDR3 loop spans 15 amino acids. CDR1 and CDR2 (germline): KGHDR, SFDVKD. The CDR3 DNA is TGTGCCACCAGCCCGCGGGATTGGGGACAGCAGGGCTACACCTTC. Amino acid sequence: CATSPRDWGQQGYTF.

This clone was observed a single time. The chain uses TRBV18 and TRBJ2-7; D call uncertain. Trimming pared 1 base from V and 7 bases from J, leaving 14 bases between. Germline-derived CDR1 and CDR2 are KGHSH and LQKENI. This CDR3 is built from 14 residues. The CDR3 sequence is CASSPRDISTEQYV. The CDR3 DNA follows: TGTGCCAGCTCACCACGAGACATATCTACGGAGCAGTACGTC.

The V gene is TRBV10-1, the J gene TRBJ2-3, with TRBD2 matching over 12 bases. The germline CDR1 and CDR2 sequences are WNHNN and SYGVQD (reference sequence). V lost 2 bases and J lost 8; bases outside the gene matches: 5. The CDR3 totals 15 residues. CDR3 residues: CASSELAGGIGTQYF. The CDR3 DNA is TGCGCCAGCAGTGAGCTAGCGGGGGGGATAGGTACGCAGTATTTT.

The chain employs TRBV10-3 and TRBJ1-4; 8 bases line up with TRBD1. The germline V gene encodes CDR1 ENHRY and CDR2 SYGVKD. The V and J ends lost 1 base and 8 bases, in that order; junction bases with no gene match: 6. This CDR3 is built from 15 residues. In DNA, the CDR3 is TGTGCCATCAGTGAGTTTGGACAGGGCGGCGAAAAACTGTTTTTT. Its translation is CAISEFGQGGEKLFF.

This clone was counted a single time. The genes are TRBV19 and TRBJ2-2, with D possibly TRBD2 on 6 matching bases. CDR3 length: 14 amino acids. Germline V gene data show CDR1 as LNHDA and CDR2 as SQIVND (reference sequence). Trimming removed 6 bases from V and 4 bases from J, with 12 bases in between. CDR3 amino acids: CASRDAGITGELFF. The CDR3, as DNA: TGTGCCAGTAGAGATGCGGGGATCACCGGGGAGCTGTTTTTT.

CDR3 nucleotide sequence: TGTGCCAGCAGCCGAAGGACAGGGAGGACTAACTATGGCTACACCTTC. It specifies CASSRRTGRTNYGYTF. The genes are TRBV3-1 (or the pseudogene TRBV3-2) and TRBJ1-2; TRBD1 aligns across 8 bases. V was clipped by 4 bases and J by 0 bases; unmatched bases: 7. The length of the CDR3 is 16 residues. Germline V CDR1 and CDR2: LGHDT, YNNKEL (reference sequence).

The chain is built from TRBV30 and TRBJ1-5, with D maybe TRBD1 (5 bases). Germline values: CDR1 GTSNPN, CDR2 SVGIG (reference sequence). The CDR3 extends over 14 amino acids. V was cut by 1 base and J by 2 bases, with 9 bases left in between. CDR3 nucleotide sequence: TGTGCCTGGAGTGAACGACAGCGCAATCAGCCCCAGCATTTT. Translated, it gives CAWSERQRNQPQHF.

The chain is built from TRBV5-1 and TRBJ2-2, with 9 bases aligning to TRBD1. V was pared by 5 bases and J by 6 bases, with 11 bases of the junction left unmatched. The CDR3 covers 16 residues. Germline V gene data show CDR1 as SGHRS and CDR2 as YFSETQ. The CDR3 here is CASRYGTGTTAGELFF. CDR3 sequence (DNA): TGCGCCAGCAGATACGGGACAGGGACAACGGCCGGGGAGCTGTTTTTT.

This chain joins TRBV10-3 and TRBJ1-2; 11 bases fit TRBD1. The CDR3 is 16 residues long. CDR1 is ENHRY, CDR2 SYGVKD, per germline. The trim removed 6 bases at V and 3 bases at J, leaving 9 bases unmatched. The DNA for the CDR3 is TGTGCCATCAGCCAAGGACAGGGGGCGGAAGACTATGGCTACACCTTC. It specifies CAISQGQGAEDYGYTF.

This chain links TRBV18 with TRBJ2-5; tentative D call: TRBD1 (6 bases). V lost 0 bases and J 2 bases, leaving 10 bases between the germline ends. Germline V CDR1 and CDR2: KGHSH, LQKENI. The CDR3 is made up of 15 amino acids. CDR3 sequence reads: CASSPPNREQETQYF. The CDR3 DNA reads TGTGCCAGCTCACCACCGAACAGGGAGCAAGAGACCCAGTACTTC. Supplemented by reference TRBV18 and TRBJ2-5, the full variable domain reads NAGVMQNPRHLVRRRGQEARLRCSPMKGHSHVYWYRQLPEEGLKFMVYLQKENIIDESGMPKERFSAEFPKEGPSILRIQQVVRGDSAAYFCASSPPNREQETQYFGPGTRLLVL.

Many counts were recorded for this clone. This chain connects TRBV18 to TRBJ1-1; a possible D gene is TRBD1 (5 bases). Trimming removed 2 bases at V and 5 bases at J, with 12 bases between. The CDR3 sequence is 14 residues long. Germline V gives CDR1 KGHSH, CDR2 LQKENI. As DNA, the CDR3 is TGTGCCAGCTCACCAGGGGGGGTTAGGACTGAAGCTTTCTTT. It codes for CASSPGGVRTEAFF.

The chain couples TRBV29-1 to TRBJ1-1; TRBD1 is a possible D gene (5 bases). From germline, CDR1 is SQVTM and CDR2 ANQGSEA. V was trimmed by 7 bases and J by 3 bases, leaving 12 bases between them. This CDR3 has 12 amino acids. Written as DNA, the CDR3 is TGCAGCGGACGAAGGGGCGACACTGAAGCTTTCTTT. This encodes CSGRRGDTEAFF. The complete variable domain, with remaining parts taken from reference TRBV29-1 and TRBJ1-1, reads SAVISQKPSRDICQRGTSLTIQCQVDSQVTMMFWYRQQPGQSLTLIATANQGSEATYESGFVIDKFPISRPNLTFSTLTVSNMSPEDSSIYLCSGRRGDTEAFFGQGTRLTVV.

The chain joins TRBV6-2 or TRBV6-3 to TRBJ2-1, with D perhaps TRBD2 (6 bases). V lost 5 bases and J lost 6, with 26 bases in between. There are 18 residues in the CDR3. Germline-derived CDR1 and CDR2 are MNHEY and SVGEGT. The CDR3 sequence is CASSDRPRLRDLGNEQFF. The CDR3 DNA sequence: TGTGCCAGCAGTGACCGCCCCCGTTTGCGGGACTTGGGCAATGAGCAGTTCTTC.

CDR3 loop: CASSLAQGPVSYEQYF. CDR3 bases: TGTGCCAGCAGCTTAGCCCAGGGGCCGGTCTCCTACGAGCAGTACTTC. The V call is TRBV7-9, the J call TRBJ2-7; perhaps TRBD1 as D (6 bases). Trimming removed 0 bases at V and 0 bases at J, with 12 bases between. The CDR3 sequence is 16 residues long. Germline CDR1 and CDR2: SEHNR and FQNEAQ (reference sequence). Full variable domain (remainder filled in from reference TRBV7-9 and TRBJ2-7): DTGVSQNPRHKITKRGQNVTFRCDPISEHNRLYWYRQTLGQGPEFLTYFQNEAQLEKSRLLSDRFSAERPKGSFSTLEIQRTEQGDSAMYLCASSLAQGPVSYEQYFGPGTRLTVT.

V and J are TRBV30 and TRBJ1-1; maybe TRBD1 (5 bases). Trimming removed 0 bases at V and 1 base at J, with 6 bases between. Germline V gene data show CDR1 as GTSNPN and CDR2 as SVGIG (reference sequence). CDR3 length equals 13 residues. In DNA, the CDR3 is TGTGCCTGGAGTGTACAGGAGAACACTGAAGCTTTCTTT. It encodes CAWSVQENTEAFF.

The chain couples TRBV11-3 to TRBJ2-5; 7 bases match TRBD1. V was pared by 5 bases and J by 1 base, with 4 bases of the junction left unmatched. The V gene's germline CDR1 is SGHNT and CDR2 YENEEA. This CDR3 comprises 14 residues. The CDR3 sequence is CASSRRDSQETQYF. In DNA, the CDR3 is TGTGCCAGCAGCCGCCGGGACAGCCAAGAGACCCAGTACTTC.

The chain recombines TRBV18 with TRBJ2-1; D unclear. V gave up 6 bases and J gave up 0 bases, with 12 bases separating them. The germline V gene has CDR1 KGHSH and CDR2 LQKENI. The CDR3 totals 15 residues. CDR3 sequence reads: CASSVYPGSYNEQFF. The CDR3 DNA reads TGTGCCAGCTCCGTGTACCCGGGCTCCTACAATGAGCAGTTCTTC.

The chain joins TRBV7-9 to TRBJ1-1, with D unresolved. Germline V lookup: CDR1 SEHNR, CDR2 FQNEAQ (reference sequence). The CDR3 runs to 12 residues. The ends were cut back, 5 bases at V and 3 bases at J, with 7 bases in the middle. The CDR3 is CASSPRDTEAFF. The CDR3 nucleotides are TGTGCCAGCAGCCCCCGGGACACTGAAGCTTTCTTT.

CDR3 sequence: CASSDRGRGRVTEAFF. CDR3 DNA sequence: TGTGCCAGCAGTGACCGGGGCAGGGGGCGGGTCACTGAAGCTTTCTTT. The rearrangement links TRBV25-1 to TRBJ1-1; 8 bases are a match to TRBD1. Trimming cost V 3 bases and J 4 bases; bases outside gene matches: 10. Looked up from germline, CDR1 is MGHDK and CDR2 is SYGVNS. The CDR3 runs 16 residues.

The chain has TRBV19 and TRBJ1-1, with 8 bases that match TRBD1. V lost 9 bases, J lost 4 bases, and 10 bases stayed unmatched. The CDR3 loop spans 14 amino acids. Per germline, CDR1 LNHDA and CDR2 SQIVND (reference sequence). The CDR3: CASLDRGIVTEAFF. The DNA for the CDR3 is TGTGCCAGCCTCGACAGGGGAATAGTCACTGAAGCTTTCTTT. The full variable domain, completed using reference TRBV19 and TRBJ1-1, is DGGITQSPKYLFRKEGQNVTLSCEQNLNHDAMYWYRQDPGQGLRLIYYSQIVNDFQKGDIAEGYSVSREKKESFPLTVTSAQKNPTAFYLCASLDRGIVTEAFFGQGTRLTVV.

About this clone: The same CDR3 can be traced to other DNA sequences in this sample. The genes are TRBV7-2 and TRBJ2-5; 9 bases match TRBD1. CDR3 length equals 14 residues. After removal of 5 bases from V and 4 bases from J, the junction contained 5 bases not matched to a gene. Germline values: CDR1 SGHTA, CDR2 FQGNSA. CDR3 region: CASSKGQGPETQYF. The CDR3 nucleotides read TGTGCCAGCAGCAAGGGACAGGGCCCAGAGACCCAGTACTTC.

The chain has TRBV7-2 and TRBJ2-2, with 7 bases fitting TRBD2. V dropped 1 base and J dropped 5; count of bases not matched to a gene: 10. CDR3 length: 17 residues. From germline, CDR1 is SGHTA and CDR2 FQGNSA. CDR3 in amino acids: CASSLDLWREITGELFF. The CDR3 bases are TGTGCCAGCAGCTTAGACCTTTGGCGGGAGATAACCGGGGAGCTGTTTTTT. Full variable domain (remainder filled in from reference TRBV7-2 and TRBJ2-2): GAGVSQSPSNKVTEKGKDVELRCDPISGHTALYWYRQSLGQGLEFLIYFQGNSAPDKSGLPSDRFSAERTGGSVSTLTIQRTQQEDSAVYLCASSLDLWREITGELFFGEGSRLTVL.

DNA for the CDR3: TGTGCCAGCAGTAGGAGGACAGGGTCTGGCAATGAGCAGTTCTTC. Encoded protein: CASSRRTGSGNEQFF. This chain connects TRBV6-5 to TRBJ2-1, with 8 positions matching TRBD1. The CDR3 runs 15 residues. Germline lookup yields CDR1 MNHEY and CDR2 SVGAGI. V lost 5 bases to trimming and J lost 6 bases; unmatched junction nucleotides: 9.

This chain uses TRBV27 with TRBJ1-1; no firm D call. In germline, CDR1 is MNHEY, CDR2 SMNVEV (reference sequence). This CDR3 is built from 13 residues. The germline V and J ends were trimmed by 6 bases and 1 base, with 9 bases remaining between them. This CDR3 is CASSRLSNTEAFF. The CDR3 DNA is TGTGCCAGCAGCCGGTTATCGAACACTGAAGCTTTCTTT.